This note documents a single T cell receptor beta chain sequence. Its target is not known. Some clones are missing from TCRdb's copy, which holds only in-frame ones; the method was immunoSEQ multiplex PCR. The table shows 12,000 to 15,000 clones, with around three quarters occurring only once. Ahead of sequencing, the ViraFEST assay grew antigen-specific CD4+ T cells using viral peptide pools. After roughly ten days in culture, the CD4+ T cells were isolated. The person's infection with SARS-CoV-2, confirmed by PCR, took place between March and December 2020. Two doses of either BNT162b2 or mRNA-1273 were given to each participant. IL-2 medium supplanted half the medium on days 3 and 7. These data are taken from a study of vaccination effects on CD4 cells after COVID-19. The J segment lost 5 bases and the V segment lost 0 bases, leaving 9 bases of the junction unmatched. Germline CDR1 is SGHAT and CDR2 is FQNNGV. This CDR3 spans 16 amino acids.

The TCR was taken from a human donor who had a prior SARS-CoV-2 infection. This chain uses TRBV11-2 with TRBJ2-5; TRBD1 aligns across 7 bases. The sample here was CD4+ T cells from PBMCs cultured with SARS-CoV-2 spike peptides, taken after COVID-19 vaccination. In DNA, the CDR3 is TGTGCCAGCAGCTTAGATTGGTCAGGGGGAGTGGAGACCCAGTACTTC. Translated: CASSLDWSGGVETQYF.